The 14 T cell receptor beta chains reported below all come from one sample, sequenced in a study of blood T cell repertoires in COVID-19. Profiling relied on immunoSEQ multiplex PCR, and the TCRdb table lists in-frame clones only, not all of them. The sample contains 200,000 to 250,000 clones, around 85% of which appear only once. Source material: peripheral blood. All receptors derive from a woman in her twenties or thirties who had recovered from COVID-19.

CDR3 in amino acids: CASSVDGGSFTGELFF. In nucleotides, the CDR3 is TGTGCCAGCAGCGTAGACGGGGGGTCCTTCACCGGGGAGCTGTTTTTT. The V and J genes are TRBV9 and TRBJ2-2, with 7 bases aligning to TRBD2. The germline gives CDR1 SGDLS, CDR2 YYNGEE. There are 16 residues in the CDR3. With V trimmed by 0 bases and J by 4 bases, 6 bases remained unmatched.

J is TRBJ2-7 and V is TRBV27; D is uncertain. The V end lost 5 bases, the J end lost 3 bases, and 8 bases lay between the germline ends. In germline, CDR1 is MNHEY, CDR2 SMNVEV (reference sequence). CDR3 size: 12 residues. The CDR3 DNA is TGTGCCAGCAGTCTTTCAGGCTACGAGCAGTACTTC. Residues: CASSLSGYEQYF.

The chain couples TRBV3-1 (or the pseudogene TRBV3-2) to TRBJ2-3; TRBD2 agrees at 11 bases. V was clipped by 6 bases and J by 3 bases; unmatched bases: 8. Germline CDR1 is LGHDT and CDR2 is YNNKEL (reference sequence). The CDR3 length is 16 residues. The CDR3 protein is CASSPLAGGLTDTQYF. CDR3 nucleotides: TGTGCCAGCAGTCCTCTAGCGGGGGGCCTTACAGATACGCAGTATTTT.

This clone was counted a single time. The J gene is TRBJ1-3, the V gene TRBV15; D gene unclear. Germline V gives CDR1 LNHNV, CDR2 YYDKDF (reference sequence). This CDR3 is 17 amino acids long. V lost 5 bases and J lost 0, with 17 bases in between. The CDR3 nucleotides are TGTGCCACCAGCTCAAGTAGATGGGCCAGCTCTGGAAACACCATATATTTT. It yields the protein CATSSSRWASSGNTIYF.

This chain links TRBV25-1 with TRBJ2-3; TRBD2 matches at 8 bases. The J segment lost 1 base and the V segment lost 6 bases, leaving 3 bases of the junction unmatched. Germline values: CDR1 MGHDK, CDR2 SYGVNS. This CDR3 comprises 14 residues. The CDR3 coding sequence is TGTGCCAGCAGGGAAGCGGGGGGCACAGATACGCAGTATTTT. Translation: CASREAGGTDTQYF.

J is TRBJ2-3 and V is TRBV5-1; 12 bases are shared with TRBD2. Trimming cost V 4 bases and J 6 bases; bases outside gene matches: 6. Germline lookup yields CDR1 SGHRS and CDR2 YFSETQ. This CDR3 region has 15 residues. The CDR3 spells CASSPRLAGVDTQYF. In nucleotides, the CDR3 is TGCGCCAGCAGCCCTAGACTAGCGGGGGTGGATACGCAGTATTTT.

This chain's CDR3 is CASSQAWVGLAGGLGWETQYF. The CDR3 coding sequence is TGTGCCAGTAGTCAAGCCTGGGTGGGACTAGCGGGGGGTCTCGGTTGGGAGACCCAGTACTTC. This sequence joins TRBV19 and TRBJ2-5, with 15 bases that match TRBD2. J was trimmed by 5 bases and V by 5 bases; bases with no gene match: 21. Germline CDR1 reads LNHDA; CDR2 reads SQIVND (reference sequence). CDR3 length: 21 amino acids.

V is TRBV1 and J is TRBJ2-7; the DNA was not used to check the table's D call, TRBD1. TRBV1 is labeled a pseudogene. The CDR3 runs 15 residues. The CDR3 protein is CTSSQKRQPPYEQYF. The DNA for the CDR3 is TGCACCAGCAGCCAAAAGAGACAGCCTCCCTACGAGCAGTACTTC.

The CDR3, as DNA: TGTGCCAGCAGCCAAGACAGTTGGGGCCATAGCGGAAACACCATATATTTT. Translation gives CASSQDSWGHSGNTIYF. This chain links TRBV14 with TRBJ1-3; D is perhaps TRBD1 (5 bases). Germline V gene data show CDR1 as SGHDN and CDR2 as FVKESK. The CDR3 is 17 residues long. V lost 0 bases and J 4 bases, leaving 16 bases between the germline ends.

The chain joins TRBV2 to TRBJ1-2, with D tentatively TRBD1 (6 bases). Trimming pared 9 bases from V and 1 base from J, leaving 15 bases between. Germline CDR1 and CDR2: SNHLY and FYNNEI. CDR3 length: 14 amino acids. Here the CDR3 reads CASDRQESNYGYTF. CDR3 coding DNA: TGTGCCAGTGACCGACAGGAAAGTAACTATGGCTACACCTTC.

The rearrangement links TRBV4-2 to TRBJ2-5, with 13 bases matching TRBD2. J lost 5 bases, V lost 4 bases, and 7 bases had no gene match. The germline V gene encodes CDR1 LGHNA and CDR2 YNFKEQ. The CDR3 contains 16 residues. The CDR3 loop is CASSPRTSGGPETQYF. CDR3 bases: TGTGCCAGCAGCCCTAGGACTAGCGGGGGTCCGGAGACCCAGTACTTC.

This sequence joins TRBV19 and TRBJ2-3; 9 nucleotides align to TRBD1. Germline CDR1 reads LNHDA; CDR2 reads SQIVND (reference sequence). V dropped 3 bases and J dropped 2; count of bases not matched to a gene: 6. CDR3 size: 16 residues. Written as DNA, the CDR3 is TGTGCCAGTAGTATTAGGGGACAGGGAGCCACAGATACGCAGTATTTT. It codes for CASSIRGQGATDTQYF.

This sequence joins TRBV6-1 and TRBJ2-7, with D maybe TRBD2 (5 bases). Germline assignment: CDR1 MNHNS and CDR2 SASEGT. With 2 bases removed from V and 3 bases from J, the gap between germline ends came to 14 bases. CDR3 length: 15 residues. This chain's CDR3 is CASSERARDIYEQYF. CDR3 sequence (DNA): TGTGCCAGCAGTGAAAGGGCGAGGGATATCTACGAGCAGTACTTC.

The J gene is TRBJ2-3, the V gene TRBV11-3; D is possibly TRBD1 (6 bases). The length of the CDR3 is 15 residues. The germline V and J ends were trimmed by 1 base and 5 bases, with 13 bases remaining between them. CDR1 is SGHNT and CDR2 is YENEEA in the germline V gene. CDR3 sequence: CASSLVLGALDTQYF. Here the CDR3 DNA reads TGTGCCAGCAGCTTAGTGCTGGGGGCTTTAGATACGCAGTATTTT.